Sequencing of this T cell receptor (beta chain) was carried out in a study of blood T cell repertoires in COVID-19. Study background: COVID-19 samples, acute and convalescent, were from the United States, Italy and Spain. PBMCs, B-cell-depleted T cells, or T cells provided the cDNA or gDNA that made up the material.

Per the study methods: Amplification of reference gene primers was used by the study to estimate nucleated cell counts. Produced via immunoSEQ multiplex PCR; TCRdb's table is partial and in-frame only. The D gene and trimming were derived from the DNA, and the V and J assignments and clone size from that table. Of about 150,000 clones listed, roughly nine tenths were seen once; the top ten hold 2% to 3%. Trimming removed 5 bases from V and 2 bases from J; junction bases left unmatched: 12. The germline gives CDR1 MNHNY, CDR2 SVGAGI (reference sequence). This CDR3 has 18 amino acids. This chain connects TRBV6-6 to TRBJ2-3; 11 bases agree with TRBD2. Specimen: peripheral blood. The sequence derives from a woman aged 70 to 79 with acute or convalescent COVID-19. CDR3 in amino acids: CASSLWPSGGINTDTQYF. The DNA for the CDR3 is TGTGCCAGCAGTCTCTGGCCTAGCGGGGGGATTAACACAGATACGCAGTATTTT.